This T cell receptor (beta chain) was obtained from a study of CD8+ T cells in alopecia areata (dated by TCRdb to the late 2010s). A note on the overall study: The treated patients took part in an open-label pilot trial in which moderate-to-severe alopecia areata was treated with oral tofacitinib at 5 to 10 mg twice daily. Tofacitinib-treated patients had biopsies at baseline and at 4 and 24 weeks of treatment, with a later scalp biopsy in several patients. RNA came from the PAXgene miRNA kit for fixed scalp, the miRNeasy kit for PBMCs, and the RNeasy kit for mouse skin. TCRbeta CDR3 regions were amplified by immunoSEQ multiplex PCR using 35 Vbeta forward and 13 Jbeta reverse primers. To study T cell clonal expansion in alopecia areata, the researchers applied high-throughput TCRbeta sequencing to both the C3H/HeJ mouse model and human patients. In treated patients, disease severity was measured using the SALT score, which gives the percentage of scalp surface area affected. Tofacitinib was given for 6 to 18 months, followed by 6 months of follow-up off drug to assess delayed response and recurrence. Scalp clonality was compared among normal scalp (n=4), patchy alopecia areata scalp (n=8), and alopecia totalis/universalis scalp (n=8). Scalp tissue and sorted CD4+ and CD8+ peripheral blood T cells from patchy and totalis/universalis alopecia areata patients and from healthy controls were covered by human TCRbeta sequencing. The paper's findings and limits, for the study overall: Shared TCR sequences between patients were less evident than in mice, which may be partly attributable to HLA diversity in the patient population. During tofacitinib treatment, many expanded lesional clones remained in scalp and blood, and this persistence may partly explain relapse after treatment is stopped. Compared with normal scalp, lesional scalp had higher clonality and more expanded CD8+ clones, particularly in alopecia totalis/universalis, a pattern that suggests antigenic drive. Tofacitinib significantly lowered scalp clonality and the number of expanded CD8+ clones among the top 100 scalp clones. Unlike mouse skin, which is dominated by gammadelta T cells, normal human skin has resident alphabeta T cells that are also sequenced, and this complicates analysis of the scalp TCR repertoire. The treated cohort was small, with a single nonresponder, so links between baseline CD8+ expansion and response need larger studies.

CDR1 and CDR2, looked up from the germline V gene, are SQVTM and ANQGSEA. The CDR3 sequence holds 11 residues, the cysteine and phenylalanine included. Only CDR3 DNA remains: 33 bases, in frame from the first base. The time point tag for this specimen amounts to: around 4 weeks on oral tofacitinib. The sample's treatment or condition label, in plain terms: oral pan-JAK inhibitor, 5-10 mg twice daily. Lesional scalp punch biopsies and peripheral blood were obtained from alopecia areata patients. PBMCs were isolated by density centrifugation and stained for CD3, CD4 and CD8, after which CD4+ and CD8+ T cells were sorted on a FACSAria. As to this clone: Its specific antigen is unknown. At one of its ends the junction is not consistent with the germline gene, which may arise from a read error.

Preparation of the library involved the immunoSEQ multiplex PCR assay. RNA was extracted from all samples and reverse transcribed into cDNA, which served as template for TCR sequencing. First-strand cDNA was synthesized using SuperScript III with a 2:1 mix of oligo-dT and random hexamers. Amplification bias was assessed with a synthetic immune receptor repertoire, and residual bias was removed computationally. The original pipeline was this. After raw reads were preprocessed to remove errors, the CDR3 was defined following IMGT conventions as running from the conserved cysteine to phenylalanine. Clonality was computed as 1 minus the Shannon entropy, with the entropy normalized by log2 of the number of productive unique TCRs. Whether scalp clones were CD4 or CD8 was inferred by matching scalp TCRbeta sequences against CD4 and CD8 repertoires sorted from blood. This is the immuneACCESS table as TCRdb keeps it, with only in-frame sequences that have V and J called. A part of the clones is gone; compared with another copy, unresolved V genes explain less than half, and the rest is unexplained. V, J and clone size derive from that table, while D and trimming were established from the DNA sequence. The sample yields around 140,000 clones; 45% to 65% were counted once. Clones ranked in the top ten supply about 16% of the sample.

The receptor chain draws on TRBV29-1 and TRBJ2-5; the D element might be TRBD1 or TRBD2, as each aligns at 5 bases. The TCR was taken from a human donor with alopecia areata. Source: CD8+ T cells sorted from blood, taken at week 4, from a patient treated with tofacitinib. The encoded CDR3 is CSAGRQEAQYF. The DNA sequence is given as TGCAGCGCAGGGAGACAAGAGGCCCAGTACTTC.